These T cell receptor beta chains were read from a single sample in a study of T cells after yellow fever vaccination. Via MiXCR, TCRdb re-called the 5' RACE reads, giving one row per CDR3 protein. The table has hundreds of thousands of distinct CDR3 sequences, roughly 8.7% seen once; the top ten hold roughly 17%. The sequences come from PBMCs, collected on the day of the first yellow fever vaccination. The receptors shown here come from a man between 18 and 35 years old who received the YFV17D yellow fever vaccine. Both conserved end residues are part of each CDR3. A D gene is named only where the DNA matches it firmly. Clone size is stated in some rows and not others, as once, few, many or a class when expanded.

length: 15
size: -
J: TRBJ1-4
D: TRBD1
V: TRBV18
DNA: TGTGCCAGCTCGCCAGGGACAGGGCCTAATGAAAAACTGTTTTTT
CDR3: CASSPGTGPNEKLFF

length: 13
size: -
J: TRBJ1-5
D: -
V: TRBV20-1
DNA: TGCAGTGCTGCCCGGGGTAGCAATCAGCCCCAGCATTTT
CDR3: CSAARGSNQPQHF

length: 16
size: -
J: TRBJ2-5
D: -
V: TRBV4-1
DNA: TGCGCCAGCAGCCAAGGTACCGGGACGGCAAAAGAGACCCAGTACTTC
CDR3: CASSQGTGTAKETQYF

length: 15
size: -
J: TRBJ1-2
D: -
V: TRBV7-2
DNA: TGTGCCAGCAGCTTAAGTCTGGTCGAGGGCTATGGCTACACCTTC
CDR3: CASSLSLVEGYGYTF

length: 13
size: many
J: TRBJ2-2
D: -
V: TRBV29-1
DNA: TGCAGCGTCCGAGACGGAAACACCGGGGAGCTGTTTTTT
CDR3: CSVRDGNTGELFF

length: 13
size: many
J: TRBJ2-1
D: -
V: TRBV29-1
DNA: TGCAGCGTAGAAGTAAGGGTTGCGGCTGAGCAGTTCTTC
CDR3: CSVEVRVAAEQFF

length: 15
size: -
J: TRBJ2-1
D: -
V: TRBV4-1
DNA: TGCGCCAGCAGCCTAACTACCCTAGGGGCCAGTGAGCAGTTCTTC
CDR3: CASSLTTLGASEQFF

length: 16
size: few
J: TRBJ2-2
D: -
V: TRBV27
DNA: TGTGCCAGCAGTTCCCTTAATGGGGGCTTCGGCGGGGAGCTGTTTTTT
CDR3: CASSSLNGGFGGELFF

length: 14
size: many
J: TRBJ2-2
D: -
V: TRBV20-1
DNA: TGCAGTGCCGACGGGACCGGTAGCACCGGGGAGCTGTTTTTT
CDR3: CSADGTGSTGELFF

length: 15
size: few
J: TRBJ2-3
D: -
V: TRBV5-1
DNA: TGCGCCAGCAGCTTGAGTTCTGCGATCACAGATACGCAGTATTTT
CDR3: CASSLSSAITDTQYF

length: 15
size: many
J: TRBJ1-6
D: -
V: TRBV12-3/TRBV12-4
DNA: TGTGCCAGCAGTTTACGGGGGGCGTGGGGATCACCCCTCCACTTT
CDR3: CASSLRGAWGSPLHF

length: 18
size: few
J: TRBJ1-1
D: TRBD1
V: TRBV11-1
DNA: TGTGCCAGCAGCGCCACACGCTCTTCAGGGGGCAGGAACACTGAAGCTTTCTTT
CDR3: CASSATRSSGGRNTEAFF

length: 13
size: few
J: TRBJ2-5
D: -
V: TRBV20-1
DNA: TGCAGTGCTAGTGACTACCTCCAAGAGACCCAGTACTTC
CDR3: CSASDYLQETQYF

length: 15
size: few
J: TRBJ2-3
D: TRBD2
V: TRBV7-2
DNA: TGTGCCAGCAGCTTCAGCGGGGGGGCCTCCGATACGCAGTATTTT
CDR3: CASSFSGGASDTQYF

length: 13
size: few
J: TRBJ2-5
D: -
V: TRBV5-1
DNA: TGCGCCAGCAGCTTGGTCGGGGTGGAGGCCCAGTACTTC
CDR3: CASSLVGVEAQYF

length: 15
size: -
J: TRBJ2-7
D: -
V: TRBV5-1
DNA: TGCGCCAGCAGCTCGACGACAGGCCCTACGTACGAGCAGTACTTC
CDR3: CASSSTTGPTYEQYF

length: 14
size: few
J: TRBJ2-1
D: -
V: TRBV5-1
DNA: TGCGCCAGCAGCGTGGAGAGCTCCTACAATGAGCAGTTCTTC
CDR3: CASSVESSYNEQFF

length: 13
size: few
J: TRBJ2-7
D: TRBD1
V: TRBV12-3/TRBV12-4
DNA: TGTGCCAGCAGTAGGGGACAGGATTACGAGCAGTACTTC
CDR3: CASSRGQDYEQYF

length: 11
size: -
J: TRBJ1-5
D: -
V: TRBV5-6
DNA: TGTGCCAGCAGAACCGGTCAGCCCCAGCATTTT
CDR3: CASRTGQPQHF

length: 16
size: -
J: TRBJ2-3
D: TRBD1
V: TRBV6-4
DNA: TGTGCCAGCTCTATTCAACAGGGGTCCAGCACAGATACGCAGTATTTT
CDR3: CASSIQQGSSTDTQYF

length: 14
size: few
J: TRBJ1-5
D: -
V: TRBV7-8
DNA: TGTGCCAGCAGCTTAGGGAGAAGCAATCAGCCCCAGCATTTT
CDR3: CASSLGRSNQPQHF

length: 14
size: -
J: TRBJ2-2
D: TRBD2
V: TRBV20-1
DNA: TGCAGTGCTCCTAGCGGGGGGGCCGACGGGGAGCTGTTTTTT
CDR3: CSAPSGGADGELFF

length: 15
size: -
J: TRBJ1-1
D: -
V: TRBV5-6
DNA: TGTGCCAGCAGCTTGGATAAGGGGATGAACACTGAAGCTTTCTTT
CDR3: CASSLDKGMNTEAFF

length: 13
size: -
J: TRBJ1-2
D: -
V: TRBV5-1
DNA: TGCGCCAGCAGCTTGGTGGCAGAAGATGGCTACACCTTC
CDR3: CASSLVAEDGYTF

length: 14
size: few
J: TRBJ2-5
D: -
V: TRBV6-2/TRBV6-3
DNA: TGTGCCAGCAGTTACTGGGCACTTCGGGAGACCCAGTACTTC
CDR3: CASSYWALRETQYF

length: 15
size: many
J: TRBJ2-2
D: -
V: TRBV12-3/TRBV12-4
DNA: TGTGCCAGCAGTTTACCCCAGGAGAACACCGGGGAGCTGTTTTTT
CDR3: CASSLPQENTGELFF

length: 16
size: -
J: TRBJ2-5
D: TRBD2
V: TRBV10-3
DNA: TGTGCCATCAGTGAGTCGAGGGGTAGCGGGGAAGAGACCCAGTACTTC
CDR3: CAISESRGSGEETQYF

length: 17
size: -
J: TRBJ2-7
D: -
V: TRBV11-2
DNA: TGTGCCAGCAGCTCTCTCGCGAAACACCCTGATGGCCACGAGCAGTACTTC
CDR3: CASSSLAKHPDGHEQYF

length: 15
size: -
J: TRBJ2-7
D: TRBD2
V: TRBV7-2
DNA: TGTGCCAGCAGCCGTTGGGCGGGGGTCAACTACGAGCAGTACTTC
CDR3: CASSRWAGVNYEQYF

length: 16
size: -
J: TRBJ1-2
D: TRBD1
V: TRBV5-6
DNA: TGTGCCAGCGGGCCTCCGACAGGGGGTACCTCGGGTGGCTACACCTTC
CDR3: CASGPPTGGTSGGYTF

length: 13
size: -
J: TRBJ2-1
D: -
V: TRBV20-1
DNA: TGCAGTGCTCTCCCGTGGACTGGGAATGAGCAGTTCTTC
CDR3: CSALPWTGNEQFF

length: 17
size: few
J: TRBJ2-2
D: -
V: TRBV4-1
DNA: TGCGCCAGCAGCCAATGGTCCGGGGGCGCGGACACCGGGGAGCTGTTTTTT
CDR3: CASSQWSGGADTGELFF

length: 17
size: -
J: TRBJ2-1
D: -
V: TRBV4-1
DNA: TGCGCCAGCAGCCGACGCGGGGACTTCCCCAATCCGGATGAGCAGTTCTTC
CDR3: CASSRRGDFPNPDEQFF

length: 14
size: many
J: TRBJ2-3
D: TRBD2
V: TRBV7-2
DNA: TGTGCCAGCAGCTTAGAGGCTACTAGCGGGGCGCAGTATTTT
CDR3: CASSLEATSGAQYF

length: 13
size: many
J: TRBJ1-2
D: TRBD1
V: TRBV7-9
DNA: TGTGCCAGCAGCCCGGGGACAGTTCGAGGCTACACCTTC
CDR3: CASSPGTVRGYTF

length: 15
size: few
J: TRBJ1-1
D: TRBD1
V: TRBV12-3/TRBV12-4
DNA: TGTGCCAGCAGTTCTGGACAGGGGAGGTGGACTGAAGCTTTCTTT
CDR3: CASSSGQGRWTEAFF

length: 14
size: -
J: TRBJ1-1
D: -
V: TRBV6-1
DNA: TGTGCCAGCACCCTGTTGGGGTCGAACACTGAAGCTTTCTTT
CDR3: CASTLLGSNTEAFF

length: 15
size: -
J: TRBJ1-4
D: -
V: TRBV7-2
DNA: TGTGCCAGCAGCCGATCAGCAGGCTCTAATGAAAAACTGTTTTTT
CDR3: CASSRSAGSNEKLFF

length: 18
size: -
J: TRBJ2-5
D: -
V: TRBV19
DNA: TGTGCCAGCTCAACATGGACAAAAAGTGGCCGTTACCAAGAGACCCAGTACTTC
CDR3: CASSTWTKSGRYQETQYF

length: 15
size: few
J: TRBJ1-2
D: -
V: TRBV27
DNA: TGTGCCAGCAGCACCGTGGACAGCCCGTTCTATGGCTACACCTTC
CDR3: CASSTVDSPFYGYTF

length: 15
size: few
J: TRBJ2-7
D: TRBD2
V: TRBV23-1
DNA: TGCGCCAGACGACTAGCGGGGGGGAGGTTGGACGAGCAGTACTTC
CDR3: CARRLAGGRLDEQYF

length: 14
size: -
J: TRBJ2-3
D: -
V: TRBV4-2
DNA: TGTGCCAGCGGCCCCGGGCGGAACACAGATACGCAGTATTTT
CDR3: CASGPGRNTDTQYF

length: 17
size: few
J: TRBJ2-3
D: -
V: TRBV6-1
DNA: TGTGCCAGCAGTGCCCGACAGGGTGTCGGGGGGGCAGATACGCAGTATTTT
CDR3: CASSARQGVGGADTQYF

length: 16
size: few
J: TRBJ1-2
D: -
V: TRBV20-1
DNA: TGCAGTGCTAAAACGTTGTTGACCTCGGCTAACTATGGCTACACCTTC
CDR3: CSAKTLLTSANYGYTF

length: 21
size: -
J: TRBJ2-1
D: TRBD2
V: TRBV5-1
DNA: TGCGCCAGCAGCTTGCGCGGGGTGGGACTAGCGGGGGGGCCAACACCCAATGAGCAGTTCTTC
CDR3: CASSLRGVGLAGGPTPNEQFF